This TCR beta chain is drawn from a study of read filtering for tumor transcriptome and immune sequencing. As concerns this clonotype: The target antigen is unknown.

Germline loops: CDR1 DFQATT, CDR2 SNEGSKA (reference sequence). V shed 3 bases and J shed 4 bases, with 15 bases lying between them. The CDR3 runs to 14 residues. Study findings and constraints: Approximately 82% of IR-seq clonotypes had a single read, yet these held about 3.4% of reads.

Molecular barcoded adaptors covering alpha/delta and beta/gamma chains were used on 400 ng RNA. TCRdb re-analysed the reads in MiXCR, keeping a single row per CDR3 protein. Of about 39,000 distinct CDR3 sequences listed, 14% are singletons. This receptor was obtained from a donor aged 40 or older with multiple myeloma. The chain couples TRBV20-1 to TRBJ1-1; weak D call: TRBD1 (6 bases). The specimen was a population of CD138-negative cells sorted from bone marrow. The CDR3 sequence is CSARSGAARTEAFF. For the CDR3, the DNA is TGCAGTGCTAGGTCGGGGGCTGCCCGCACTGAAGCTTTCTTT.